The present entry profiles one T cell receptor beta chain with its context. The sample comes from a study of blood T cell repertoires in COVID-19. Study overall: Samples of COVID-19 (acute and convalescent) were obtained from the United States, Italy and Spain. Nucleic acid was either cDNA or gDNA, and it came from T cells, B-cell-depleted T cells, or PBMCs.

The method was immunoSEQ multiplex PCR; TCRdb's version includes in-frame clones alone and lacks a portion of them. The sample consists of 150,000 to 200,000 clones, over 80% of them appearing once. The CDR3 totals 14 residues. The germline V gene encodes CDR1 SNHLY and CDR2 FYNNEI. V dropped 6 bases and J dropped 3; count of bases not matched to a gene: 7. The rearrangement uses TRBV2 and TRBJ2-5; TRBD1 agrees at 7 bases. The TCR was taken from a woman in her 30s with acute or convalescent COVID-19. The sample taken for sequencing was peripheral blood. For the CDR3, the DNA is TGTGCCAGCAGCCGGGACAGAGGGAAAGAGACCCAGTACTTC. Protein sequence: CASSRDRGKETQYF.